This T cell receptor (beta chain) was identified during a study of tumor and adjacent non-tumor tissue in lung cancer. The overall study: Stage I to III disease affected roughly 10 men and about 5 women aged about 31 to 76.

Study-level results: Tumor tissue had significantly higher TCR diversity than normal lung. Normal lung showed higher cumulative top 100 clone frequency than tumor.

This sample's RNA came from whole unsorted tissue. Three rounds of nested PCR, following a modified ARM-PCR protocol, produced the TCRbeta library. In TCRdb, the multiplex PCR reads were re-called with MiXCR into one record per CDR3 protein. This sample has about 93,000 distinct CDR3 sequences, with 67% found just once. The CDR3 contains 14 residues. Germline V gene lookup returns CDR1 SQVTM and CDR2 ANQGSEA. Comments on this clonotype: Its antigen is not known. The junction departs from the called germline gene at one end, perhaps through a read error.

The source material was lung tumor tissue. This chain connects TRBV29-1 to TRBJ2-3; TRBD2 matches 8 bases. The receptor comes from a man in his sixties with non-small cell lung cancer. CDR3 protein: CNVGKAGGTDTQYF. The CDR3 region has the DNA TGCAACGTTGGAAAAGCGGGGGGCACAGATACGCAGTATTTT.